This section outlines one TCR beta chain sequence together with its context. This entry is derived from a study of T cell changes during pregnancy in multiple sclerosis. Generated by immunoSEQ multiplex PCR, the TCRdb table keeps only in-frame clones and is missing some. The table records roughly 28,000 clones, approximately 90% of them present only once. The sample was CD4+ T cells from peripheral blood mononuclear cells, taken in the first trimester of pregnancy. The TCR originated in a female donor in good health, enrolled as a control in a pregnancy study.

This CDR3 reads CAITTDGNTEAFF. In DNA, the CDR3 is TGTGCCATCACCACTGATGGGAACACTGAAGCTTTCTTT. The genes are TRBV10-3 and TRBJ1-1, with D hard to call. Germline V gene data show CDR1 as ENHRY and CDR2 as SYGVKD. Trimming stripped 7 bases from V and 1 base from J, with 10 bases between. This CDR3 has 13 amino acids.